This T cell receptor (beta chain) comes out of a study of blood T cell repertoires in COVID-19. Study-wide context: Sites across the United States, Italy and Spain contributed samples from acute and convalescent COVID-19. PBMCs, B-cell-depleted T cells, or T cells were the source of the cDNA or gDNA that made up the material.

As processed by the authors: Estimated nucleated cell counts came from reference gene primer amplification. Clones were read by immunoSEQ multiplex PCR, and TCRdb kept only the in-frame ones, dropping some. V and J calls and clone size come straight from that table; D and trimming were deduced from the DNA. In the table there are approximately 440,000 clones, around 89% of which are singletons. Seattle cases were enrolled at active infection and followed longitudinally. V lost 3 bases to trimming and J lost 1 base, with 14 bases between them. The CDR3 sequence is 16 residues long. This chain connects TRBV23-1 to TRBJ2-3; TRBD1 is a possible D gene (5 bases). TRBV23-1 belongs to the ORF category, with a function that is uncertain. The sequence was obtained from a woman aged 45-65 years with COVID-19, enrolled during active disease. The sequencing input was peripheral blood. The CDR3 is CASSHLVGQGTDTQYF. The CDR3 DNA follows: TGCGCCAGCAGTCATTTGGTGGGGCAGGGCACAGATACGCAGTATTTT.